This T cell receptor (beta chain) was sequenced during a study of follicular helper T cells after annual influenza vaccination. Clones were sequenced by immunoSEQ multiplex PCR, and TCRdb holds only the in-frame ones, with some missing. The table lists around 7,300 clones, approximately 78% of them singletons, with 1.4% in the top ten. Specified time point: 2015-2016 season, 7 days after influenza vaccination. Worth noting for this clone: Sequence at one end of the junction differs from germline and may be a read error.

The CDR3 is 16 residues long. Germline V gene data show CDR1 as MNHNY and CDR2 as SVGAGI (reference sequence). The receptor was isolated from an adult who received the influenza vaccine. This rearrangement joins TRBV6-6 to TRBJ2-5; D is perhaps TRBD2 (6 bases). The sequencing here drew on CXCR5- memory CD4+ T cells sorted from blood, taken 7 days after influenza vaccination. CDR3 protein: CASTYGAGPHGETQYF. The CDR3 DNA reads TGTGCCAGCACTTACGGGGCGGGACCGCACGGGGAGACCCAGTACTTC.